The entry below describes one T cell receptor (beta chain). Only one count was recorded for this clone. Its target antigen remains unknown. No base-level quality is on record; no much larger clone is a single base apart. TCRbeta CDR3 regions were amplified from genomic DNA by means of the immunoSEQ Assay, a bias-controlled multiplex PCR. The published analysis was carried out like this. The number of nucleated cells in each sample was estimated by amplification of reference gene primers within the assay. To quantify the absolute abundance of each unique TCRbeta CDR3 rearrangement, sequence reads were collapsed and filtered. For each sample, productive Simpson clonality was calculated as the square root of Simpson's diversity index across productive rearrangements. TCRdb limited this immuneACCESS table to in-frame rearrangements with V and J called. A share of clones is missing; checked studies link under half to unresolved V genes, and the rest is unexplained. D and trimming come from the DNA, and the V and J calls and clone size come from that table. This sample holds roughly 66,000 clones; 90% to 95% were observed only once. The ten largest clones add up to around 6.7% of the sample.

These data come from a study of blood T cell repertoires in COVID-19 (dated by TCRdb to about 2020). Notes on the research overall: The collaborator samples originated in the United States, Italy and Spain and spanned the acute and convalescent phases of COVID-19. The material from the prospective study consisted of cDNA or gDNA derived from T cells, B-cell-depleted T cells, or PBMCs. Subjects who had been exposed to COVID-19, were actively infected with it, or had recovered from it provided the deeply sampled blood TCRbeta repertoires that made up the dataset. A freely available public database, intended as a resource for researchers studying the immune response to SARS-CoV-2, is where the repertoires were released. Samples were obtained from the ongoing ImmuneRACE study (first 160 participants) and from 1,254 subjects provided by 6 global collaborators. The sample metadata nearly always contained a de-identified subject ID, COVID-19 status, age in years and sex. Where available, HLA class I and class II types were obtained from metadata supplied by the sample provider rather than from assay-based typing. Overall study outcomes, separate from this receptor: The amount of clinical and demographic metadata varied by source and participant and was provided uncurated.

Collaborating institutions collected whole blood in K2EDTA tubes following their own protocols. For TCRbeta analysis, collaborator samples were shipped as frozen whole blood, as isolated PBMCs, or as DNA extracted from either sample type. V gives up 2 bases and J gives up 0 bases, and the segment between their germline ends measures 6 bases. The CDR3 measures 14 amino acids from cysteine to phenylalanine. The read is trimmed to its CDR3 DNA, 42 bases read in frame from base 1. CDR1 and CDR2 were assigned from the germline V gene as SGHAT and FQNNGV. This clonotype was sampled from a human donor in a cohort sampled during active COVID-19. Sequenced input: peripheral blood. The rearranged segments are TRBV11-2 and TRBJ2-3, with no confident D gene call. The DNA sequence follows: TGTGCCAGCAGCTTATCCATTAGCACAGATACGCAGTATTTT. Translated, it gives CASSLSISTDTQYF.